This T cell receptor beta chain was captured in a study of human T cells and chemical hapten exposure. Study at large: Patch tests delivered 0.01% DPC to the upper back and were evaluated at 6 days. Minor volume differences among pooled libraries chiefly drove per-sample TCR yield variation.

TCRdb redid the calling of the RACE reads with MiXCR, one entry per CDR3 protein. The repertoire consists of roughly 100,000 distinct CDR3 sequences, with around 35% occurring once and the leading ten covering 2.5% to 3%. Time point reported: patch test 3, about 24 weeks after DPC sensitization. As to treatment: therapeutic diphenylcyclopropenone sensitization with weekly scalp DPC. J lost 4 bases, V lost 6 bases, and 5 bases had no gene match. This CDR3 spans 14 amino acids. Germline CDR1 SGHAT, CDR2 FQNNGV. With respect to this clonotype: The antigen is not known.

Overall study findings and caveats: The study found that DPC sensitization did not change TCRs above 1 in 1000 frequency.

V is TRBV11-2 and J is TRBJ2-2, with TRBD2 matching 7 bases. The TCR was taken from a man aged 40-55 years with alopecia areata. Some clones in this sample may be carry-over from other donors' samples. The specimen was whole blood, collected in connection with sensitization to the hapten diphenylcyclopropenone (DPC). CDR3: CASRSGTTTGELFF. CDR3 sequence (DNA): TGTGCCAGCAGGTCCGGGACTACCACCGGGGAGCTGTTTTTT.